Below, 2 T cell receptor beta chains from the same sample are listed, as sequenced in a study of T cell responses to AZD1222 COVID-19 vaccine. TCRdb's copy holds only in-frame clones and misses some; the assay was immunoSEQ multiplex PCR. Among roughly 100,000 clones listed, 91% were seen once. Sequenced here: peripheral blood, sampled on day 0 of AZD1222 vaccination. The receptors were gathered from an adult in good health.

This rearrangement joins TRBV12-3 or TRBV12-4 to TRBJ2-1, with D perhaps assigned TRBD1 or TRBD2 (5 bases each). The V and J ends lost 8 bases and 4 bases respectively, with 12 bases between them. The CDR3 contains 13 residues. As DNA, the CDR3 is TGTGCCAGCTCTGGGACGCAATACAATGAGCAGTTCTTC. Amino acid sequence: CASSGTQYNEQFF.

The CDR3 is CASITTGNTEAFF. As DNA, the CDR3 is TGTGCCAGCATAACCACGGGGAACACTGAAGCTTTCTTT. This chain connects TRBV25-1 to TRBJ1-1, with D uncertain. CDR1 is MGHDK and CDR2 is SYGVNS in the germline V gene. The length of the CDR3 is 13 residues. Trimming removed 7 bases from V and 1 base from J, with 10 bases in between.